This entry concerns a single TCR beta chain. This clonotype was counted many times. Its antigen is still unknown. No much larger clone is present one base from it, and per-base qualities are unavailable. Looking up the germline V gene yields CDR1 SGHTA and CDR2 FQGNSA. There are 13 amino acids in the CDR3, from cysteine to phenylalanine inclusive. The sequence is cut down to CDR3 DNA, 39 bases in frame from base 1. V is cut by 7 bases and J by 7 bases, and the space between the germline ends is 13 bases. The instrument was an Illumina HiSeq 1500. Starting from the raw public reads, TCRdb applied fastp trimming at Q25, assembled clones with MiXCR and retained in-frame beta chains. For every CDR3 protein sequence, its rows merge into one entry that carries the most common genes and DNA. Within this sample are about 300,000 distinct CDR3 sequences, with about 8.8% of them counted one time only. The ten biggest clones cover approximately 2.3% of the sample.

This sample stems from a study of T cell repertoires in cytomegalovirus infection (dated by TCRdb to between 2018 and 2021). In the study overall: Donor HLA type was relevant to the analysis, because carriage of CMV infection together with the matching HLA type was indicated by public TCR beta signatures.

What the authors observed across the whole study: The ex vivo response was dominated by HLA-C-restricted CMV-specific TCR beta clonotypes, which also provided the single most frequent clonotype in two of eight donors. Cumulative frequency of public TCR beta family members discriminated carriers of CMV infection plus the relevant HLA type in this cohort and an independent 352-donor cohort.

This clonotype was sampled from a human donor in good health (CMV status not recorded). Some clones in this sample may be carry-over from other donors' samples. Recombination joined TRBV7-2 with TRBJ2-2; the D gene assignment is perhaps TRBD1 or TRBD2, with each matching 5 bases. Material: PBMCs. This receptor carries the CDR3 CASIQGTVGELFF. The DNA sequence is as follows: TGTGCCAGCATCCAAGGGACGGTCGGGGAGCTGTTTTTT.